Shown below are 23 T cell receptor beta chains from a single sample sequenced in a study of T cell changes during pregnancy in multiple sclerosis. The data were produced by immunoSEQ multiplex PCR, yet TCRdb's version contains in-frame clones alone and is incomplete. The table lists 93,000 or so clones, approximately 90% of them singletons. This specimen was peripheral blood, taken after pregnancy. These receptors originate from a female donor with multiple sclerosis, enrolled in a pregnancy study.

The chain recombines TRBV7-3 with TRBJ2-3; D might be TRBD2 (6 bases). Germline V gene lookup returns CDR1 SGHTA and CDR2 FQGTGA. The CDR3 is made up of 15 amino acids. V lost 1 base to trimming and J lost 5 bases, with 13 bases between them. The CDR3 sequence is CASSLNDRGLDTQYF. The CDR3 DNA reads as TGTGCCAGCAGCTTAAACGACCGGGGGTTAGATACGCAGTATTTT.

The gene calls are TRBV2 and TRBJ2-7, with 8 bases lining up with TRBD1. Per the germline V gene, CDR1 is SNHLY and CDR2 is FYNNEI. There are 14 residues in the CDR3. Trimming cost V 6 bases and J 2 bases; bases outside gene matches: 6. This CDR3 is CASRRDRPTYEQYF. CDR3 nucleotides: TGTGCCAGCAGGAGGGACAGGCCGACCTACGAGCAGTACTTC. The full variable domain, its missing parts supplied by reference TRBV2 and TRBJ2-7, is EPEVTQTPSHQVTQMGQEVILRCVPISNHLYFYWYRQILGQKVEFLVSFYNNEISEKSEIFDDQFSVERPDGSNFTLKIRSTKLEDSAMYFCASRRDRPTYEQYFGPGTRLTVT.

The genes are TRBV11-2 and TRBJ2-5; 7 nucleotides align to TRBD2. Trimming removed 5 bases from V and 4 bases from J; junction bases left unmatched: 4. Germline-derived CDR1 and CDR2 are SGHAT and FQNNGV. The CDR3 length is 13 residues. The CDR3 here is CASSPWGGETQYF. The CDR3 DNA reads as TGTGCCAGCAGCCCTTGGGGGGGAGAGACCCAGTACTTC.

In nucleotides, the CDR3 is TGTGCCAGCAGCGTAGAGGGGGCGCACGGAAACACCATATATTTT. This encodes CASSVEGAHGNTIYF. V gene TRBV9 combines with J gene TRBJ1-3, with 7 bases identical to TRBD1. Looked up from germline, CDR1 is SGDLS and CDR2 is YYNGEE. This CDR3 spans 15 amino acids. V lost 0 bases to trimming and J lost 4 bases; unmatched junction nucleotides: 4.

The rearrangement joins TRBV9 to TRBJ2-5; 7 positions agree with TRBD2. Trimming at V came to 4 bases and at J to 5 bases, leaving 11 bases not matched to a gene. The CDR3 extends over 15 amino acids. Germline CDR1 and CDR2: SGDLS and YYNGEE. CDR3 coding DNA: TGTGCCAGCAGCCCCTGGGGGGGGTTCGGGGAGACCCAGTACTTC. Translating it yields CASSPWGGFGETQYF.

The V gene is TRBV11-2, the J gene TRBJ2-7; the match to TRBD2 covers 8 bases. The CDR3 extends over 14 amino acids. V lost 4 bases to trimming and J lost 2 bases; unmatched junction nucleotides: 4. Looked up from germline, CDR1 is SGHAT and CDR2 is FQNNGV. CDR3 sequence reads: CASSSPGGTYEQYF. As DNA, the CDR3 is TGTGCCAGCAGCTCACCGGGGGGGACCTACGAGCAGTACTTC.

V is TRBV28 and J is TRBJ2-7; TRBD2 is a possible D gene (6 bases). The CDR3 extends over 14 amino acids. V lost 3 bases, J lost 1 base, and 10 bases lay in between. Per the germline V gene, CDR1 is MDHEN and CDR2 is SYDVKM. This chain's CDR3 is CASSFSGTSYEQYF. CDR3 bases: TGTGCCAGCAGTTTTTCAGGGACTTCCTACGAGCAGTACTTC.

V is TRBV4-1 and J is TRBJ2-2; 10 bases fit TRBD1. V lost 5 bases, J lost 2 bases, and 8 bases stayed unmatched. Germline V gene sequence: CDR1 MGHRA, CDR2 YSYEKL. This CDR3 spans 17 amino acids. The chain's CDR3 is CASSWTSTGGNTGELFF. CDR3 bases: TGCGCCAGCAGCTGGACCTCGACAGGGGGCAACACCGGGGAGCTGTTTTTT.

The V gene is TRBV6-6, the J gene TRBJ2-5; 9 bases are shared with TRBD1. Germline loops: CDR1 MNHNY, CDR2 SVGAGI (reference sequence). CDR3 length: 13 amino acids. Germline trimming cut 6 bases from V and 5 bases from J; bases unmatched to any gene: 4. The DNA for the CDR3 is TGTGCCAGCAGACAGGGGGCGACGGAGACCCAGTACTTC. Protein sequence: CASRQGATETQYF.

This sequence joins TRBV7-8 and TRBJ2-5, with TRBD2 matching 10 bases. The V and J ends lost 1 base and 2 bases, in that order; junction bases with no gene match: 1. This CDR3 is built from 15 residues. Germline loops: CDR1 SGHVS, CDR2 FQNEAQ. CDR3 loop: CASSLVAGGQETQYF. CDR3 sequence (DNA): TGTGCCAGCAGCTTAGTAGCGGGGGGTCAAGAGACCCAGTACTTC. Combining the CDR3 with reference TRBV7-8 and TRBJ2-5 gives the whole variable domain GAGVSQSPRYKVAKRGQDVALRCDPISGHVSLFWYQQALGQGPEFLTYFQNEAQLDKSGLPSDRFFAERPEGSVSTLKIQRTQQEDSAVYLCASSLVAGGQETQYFGPGTRLLVL.

The chain joins TRBV6-4 to TRBJ2-2; 9 bases line up with TRBD2. Looked up from germline, CDR1 is MRHNA and CDR2 is SNTAGT. The CDR3 is 14 amino acids. The trim removed 10 bases at V and 3 bases at J, leaving 6 bases unmatched. The CDR3 region has the DNA TGTGCCACCCGGACTAGCGCTTACACCGGGGAGCTGTTTTTT. It translates to CATRTSAYTGELFF.

The rearrangement uses TRBV7-2 and TRBJ1-2; no firm D call. The CDR3 extends over 14 amino acids. The V and J ends lost 5 bases and 4 bases respectively, with 14 bases between them. Germline CDR1 is SGHTA and CDR2 is FQGNSA. The CDR3 region is CASSPKMGRYGYTF. The CDR3 DNA sequence: TGTGCCAGCAGCCCCAAGATGGGCCGCTATGGCTACACCTTC.

The chain combines TRBV29-1 with TRBJ2-3; possibly TRBD2 for D (6 bases). V lost 0 bases and J 4 bases, leaving 14 bases between the germline ends. Germline values: CDR1 SQVTM, CDR2 ANQGSEA. The CDR3 runs 15 residues. The CDR3 DNA reads TGCAGCGTTGAAGATCGAAGGGGAGGACCAGATACGCAGTATTTT. Translating it yields CSVEDRRGGPDTQYF.

The chain recombines TRBV2 with TRBJ1-1, with D maybe TRBD1 (5 bases). Germline CDR1 is SNHLY and CDR2 is FYNNEI. The germline V and J ends were trimmed by 7 bases and 1 base, with 13 bases remaining between them. This CDR3 has 14 residues. The CDR3 loop reads CASTMGLGNTEAFF. The DNA for the CDR3 is TGTGCCAGCACCATGGGACTGGGGAACACTGAAGCTTTCTTT.

The chain carries TRBV12-5 and TRBJ2-5; TRBD1 matches at 9 bases. Losses at the gene ends were 4 bases for V and 5 bases for J; bases not matched to a gene: 5. Germline values: CDR1 LGHNT, CDR2 FRNRAP. The CDR3 has 14 amino acids. Here the CDR3 reads CASGSDRGGETQYF. Here the CDR3 DNA reads TGTGCTAGTGGTTCGGACAGGGGTGGGGAGACCCAGTACTTC.

This clone showed up just once. This chain links TRBV2 with TRBJ2-5; maybe TRBD1 (6 bases). This CDR3 has 16 amino acids. The ends were cut back, 4 bases at V and 5 bases at J, with 20 bases in the middle. Germline V gene sequence: CDR1 SNHLY, CDR2 FYNNEI. The CDR3 nucleotides are TGTGCCAGCAGTGGCTCCGCGACAGGAACTGGGGAGACCCAGTACTTC. Translated, it gives CASSGSATGTGETQYF.

The chain has TRBV2 and TRBJ2-5, with no clear D. This CDR3 spans 14 amino acids. V was trimmed by 7 bases and J by 4 bases, leaving 16 bases between them. Germline CDR1 and CDR2: SNHLY and FYNNEI. The CDR3 is CASKDSKTRETQYF. CDR3 in DNA: TGTGCCAGCAAAGATTCTAAAACGCGAGAGACCCAGTACTTC.

V gene TRBV9 combines with J gene TRBJ1-2; 7 bases agree with TRBD1. Germline values: CDR1 SGDLS, CDR2 YYNGEE. CDR3 length equals 14 residues. With 8 bases clipped from V and 4 bases from J, the junction kept 11 bases outside the gene matches. The CDR3 region has the DNA TGTGCCAGGACAATAGACAGGGCCCCCTATGGCTACACCTTC. It specifies CARTIDRAPYGYTF.

The chain combines TRBV6-5 with TRBJ2-7; TRBD2 matches at 7 bases. The CDR3 loop spans 13 amino acids. After removal of 8 bases from V and 2 bases from J, the junction contained 6 bases not matched to a gene. Looked up from germline, CDR1 is MNHEY and CDR2 is SVGAGI. The DNA for the CDR3 is TGTGCCAGCCGAAGCGGGACCCCCTACGAGCAGTACTTC. Translated: CASRSGTPYEQYF.

The CDR3 protein is CASSLDRSETQYF. Here the CDR3 DNA reads TGTGCCAGCAGCTTAGATCGGTCAGAGACCCAGTACTTC. The V and J genes are TRBV11-2 and TRBJ2-5; D remains ambiguous. This CDR3 has 13 residues. V was cut by 0 bases and J by 4 bases, with 6 bases left in between. Germline V CDR1 and CDR2: SGHAT, FQNNGV.

The genes are TRBV5-4 and TRBJ1-2; 7 positions agree with TRBD1. The CDR3 spans 13 residues. The germline gives CDR1 SGHNT, CDR2 YYREEE (reference sequence). V lost 1 base and J lost 5; bases outside the gene matches: 2. CDR3 residues: CASSLRQGYGYTF. DNA of the CDR3: TGTGCCAGCAGCTTGAGACAGGGTTATGGCTACACCTTC.

The chain has TRBV9 and TRBJ2-7, with 8 positions matching TRBD2. This CDR3 region has 14 residues. V was clipped by 0 bases and J by 5 bases; unmatched bases: 4. In germline, CDR1 is SGDLS, CDR2 YYNGEE. The CDR3 reads CASSVAGGQDEQYF. CDR3 sequence (DNA): TGTGCCAGCAGCGTAGCGGGGGGGCAAGACGAGCAGTACTTC.

This sequence joins TRBV7-2 and TRBJ1-1, with D perhaps TRBD1 (6 bases). Per the germline V gene, CDR1 is SGHTA and CDR2 is FQGNSA. V dropped 2 bases and J dropped 8 bases, with 6 bases sitting between them. The CDR3 loop spans 11 amino acids. CDR3 coding DNA: TGTGCCAGCAGCTTAAGGGGGGAAGCTTTCTTT. This encodes CASSLRGEAFF.